Each of the 14 T cell receptor beta chains below was sequenced from the same sample in a study of Tregs in tolerant kidney transplant recipients. TCRdb's table, derived via immunoSEQ multiplex PCR, lists solely in-frame clones and lacks some. The data show around 230,000 clones, with 65% to 85% seen just once and around 0.68% held by the top ten. Sequencing was carried out using CD4+ T cells from blood. All receptors come from a human donor in good health.

V usage is TRBV2 and J usage is TRBJ2-1; 11 nucleotides agree with TRBD2. V shed 6 bases and J 7 bases; nucleotides not matched to a gene: 8. CDR3 length equals 15 residues. CDR1 and CDR2 (germline): SNHLY, FYNNEI. The CDR3 DNA sequence: TGTGCCAGCAGCATACTAGCGGGAGAGAGAAATGAGCAGTTCTTC. Its translation is CASSILAGERNEQFF.

This sequence joins TRBV29-1 and TRBJ2-3, with D tentatively TRBD2 (6 bases). The V end lost 6 bases, the J end lost 5 bases, and 18 bases lay between the germline ends. CDR3 length: 14 residues. Germline V gene lookup returns CDR1 SQVTM and CDR2 ANQGSEA. The CDR3 is CSVFGAGGGDTQYF. CDR3 nucleotides: TGCAGCGTCTTCGGGGCCGGGGGAGGAGATACGCAGTATTTT.

The J gene is TRBJ2-2, the V gene TRBV7-9; a possible D gene is TRBD2 (6 bases). Per germline, CDR1 SEHNR and CDR2 FQNEAQ (reference sequence). This CDR3 comprises 16 residues. V was pared by 6 bases and J by 0 bases, with 14 bases between. Here the CDR3 DNA reads TGTGCCAGCAGTCGTTCTAGCGCCTCGAACACCGGGGAGCTGTTTTTT. Amino acid sequence: CASSRSSASNTGELFF.

V and J are TRBV6-5 and TRBJ1-2; D is possibly TRBD1 (6 bases). Trimming shortened V by 2 bases and J by 10 bases, and 14 bases separated the two germline ends. The germline V gene encodes CDR1 MNHEY and CDR2 SVGAGI. The CDR3 length is 13 residues. CDR3 sequence reads: CASSYGGRRVYTF. The DNA of the CDR3 is TGTGCCAGCAGTTACGGGGGCCGGAGGGTCTACACCTTC.

This clone came up once. The chain carries TRBV11-2 and TRBJ1-6; D is ambiguous. CDR1 and CDR2 (germline): SGHAT, FQNNGV. This CDR3 spans 14 amino acids. V lost 5 bases to trimming and J lost 5 bases, with 10 bases between them. CDR3 in DNA: TGTGCCAGCAGCCCCAGGCAGGATAATTCACCCCTCCACTTT. Encoded protein: CASSPRQDNSPLHF.

The genes are TRBV5-1 and TRBJ2-2; 11 positions match TRBD2. The length of the CDR3 is 16 residues. Losses at the gene ends were 2 bases for V and 5 bases for J; bases not matched to a gene: 5. Germline CDR1 SGHRS, CDR2 YFSETQ. The DNA of the CDR3 is TGCGCCAGCAGCTTACCGGGACTAGCGGTTACCGGGGAGCTGTTTTTT. Its translation: CASSLPGLAVTGELFF.

V usage is TRBV5-1 and J usage is TRBJ2-1, with 9 positions matching TRBD2. Germline V gene data show CDR1 as SGHRS and CDR2 as YFSETQ. This CDR3 contains 16 residues. The junction had 9 bases not matched to a gene; V was cut back by 0 bases and J by 8 bases. CDR3 nucleotides: TGCGCCAGCAGCTTGGGTGAGCTAGCGGGAAAACATGAGCAGTTCTTC. Protein product: CASSLGELAGKHEQFF. The whole variable domain, filled in from reference TRBV5-1 and TRBJ2-1, reads KAGVTQTPRYLIKTRGQQVTLSCSPISGHRSVSWYQQTPGQGLQFLFEYFSETQRNKGNFPGRFSGRQFSNSRSEMNVSTLELGDSALYLCASSLGELAGKHEQFFGPGTRLTVL.

V gene TRBV10-1 combines with J gene TRBJ1-5; D call uncertain. Germline-derived CDR1 and CDR2 are WNHNN and SYGVQD (reference sequence). V was shortened by 2 bases and J by 4 bases, with 6 bases between the two germline ends. There are 13 residues in the CDR3. This CDR3 reads CASSEVGNQPQHF. Written as DNA, the CDR3 is TGCGCCAGCAGTGAGGTCGGGAATCAGCCCCAGCATTTT.

This clone was counted only a few times. The CDR3 sequence is CASGLDRGQGTGELFF. The CDR3 DNA follows: TGTGCTAGTGGTTTGGACAGGGGGCAAGGCACCGGGGAGCTGTTTTTT. This chain links TRBV12-5 with TRBJ2-2; 9 bases are a match to TRBD1. V gave up 1 base and J gave up 4 bases; unmatched junction bases: 4. The CDR3 is 16 residues long. Germline CDR1 LGHNT, CDR2 FRNRAP.

The chain uses TRBV11-2 and TRBJ2-5, with 10 bases identical to TRBD2. The CDR3 runs to 17 residues. The V gene end was trimmed by 1 base and the J gene end by 4 bases; junction bases not matched to a gene: 9. Germline loops: CDR1 SGHAT, CDR2 FQNNGV. CDR3: CASSLGVTSGLGETQYF. CDR3 coding DNA: TGTGCCAGCAGCTTAGGGGTGACTAGCGGGTTGGGAGAGACCCAGTACTTC.

The chain joins TRBV6-1 to TRBJ2-1; 11 bases map to TRBD2. Germline loops: CDR1 MNHNS, CDR2 SASEGT. The J segment lost 0 bases and the V segment lost 4 bases, leaving 5 bases of the junction unmatched. The CDR3 sequence is 17 residues long. CDR3 sequence: CASSVTSGTSSYNEQFF. The CDR3 DNA reads TGTGCCAGCAGTGTGACTAGCGGGACCAGCTCCTACAATGAGCAGTTCTTC.

The chain recombines TRBV10-1 with TRBJ2-3; no definite D call. Trimming cost V 3 bases and J 3 bases, with 10 bases left between them. Germline loops: CDR1 WNHNN, CDR2 SYGVQD (reference sequence). CDR3 length: 14 residues. The CDR3 loop is CASSDPRKTDTQYF. CDR3 coding DNA: TGCGCCAGCAGTGATCCTAGGAAAACAGATACGCAGTATTTT.

The V and J genes are TRBV20-1 and TRBJ2-5, with D unresolved. The CDR3 loop spans 10 amino acids. Germline-derived CDR1 and CDR2 are DFQATT and SNEGSKA (reference sequence). V lost 3 bases and J 5 bases, leaving 4 bases between the germline ends. Here the CDR3 reads CSARGETQYF. CDR3 nucleotides: TGCAGTGCTAGGGGGGAGACCCAGTACTTC.

The count of this clone is one. The chain employs TRBV30 and TRBJ2-7, with a tentative D call TRBD1 (5 bases). V shed 1 base and J shed 3 bases, with 7 bases lying between them. CDR3 length: 12 amino acids. In germline, CDR1 is GTSNPN, CDR2 SVGIG (reference sequence). CDR3 amino acids: CAWSGGLYEQYF. The DNA for the CDR3 is TGTGCCTGGAGTGGGGGCCTCTACGAGCAGTACTTC.